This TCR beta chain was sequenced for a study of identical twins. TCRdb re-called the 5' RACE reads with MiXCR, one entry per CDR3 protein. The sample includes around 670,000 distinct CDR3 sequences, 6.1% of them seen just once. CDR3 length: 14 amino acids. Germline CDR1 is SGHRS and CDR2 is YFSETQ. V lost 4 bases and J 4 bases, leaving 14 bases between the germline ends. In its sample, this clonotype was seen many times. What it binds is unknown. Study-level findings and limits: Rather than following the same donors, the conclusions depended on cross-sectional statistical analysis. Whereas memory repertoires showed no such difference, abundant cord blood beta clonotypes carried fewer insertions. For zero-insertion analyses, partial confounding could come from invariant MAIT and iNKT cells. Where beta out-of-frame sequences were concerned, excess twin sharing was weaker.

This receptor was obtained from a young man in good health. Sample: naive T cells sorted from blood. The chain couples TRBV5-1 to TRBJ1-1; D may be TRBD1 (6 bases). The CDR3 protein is CASSANRVSTEAFF. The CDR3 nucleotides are TGCGCCAGCAGCGCAAACAGGGTCTCCACTGAAGCTTTCTTT.